This TCR beta chain emerged from a study of CXCR3-negative and CXCR3-positive naive CD8 T cells. Study-wide results and limits: Naive subsets were similarly diverse, while memory CD8+ repertoires were much less diverse. Relative to CXCR3-negative naive cells, CXCR3-positive naive cells had more hydrophobic TRB CDR3s. Surface CD5 looked about the same in the naive subsets, so the authors worked out TCR strength from TRB CDR3 properties.

Regarding this clonotype: No antigen is known for it.

The sorting of each CD8+ T cell subset was done in triplicate, at 300,000 cells each. Naive cells were sorted as CD45RO-, CCR7+, CD27+ and CD95-. In preparing the TRB cDNA libraries, 5' RACE with UMI labels was used. After re-calling the 5' RACE reads, TCRdb lists one entry per CDR3 protein, DNA absent. The ten top clones account for 0.45% to 0.55%, within a sample of some 150,000 distinct CDR3 sequences. The length of the CDR3 is 15 residues. Per the germline V gene, CDR1 is MGHRA and CDR2 is YSYEKL. This chain connects TRBV4-1 to TRBJ2-1; TCRdb designates TRBD2, a call that cannot be tested without DNA. This receptor was identified in a human donor in good health. Some clones in this sample may be carry-over from other donors' samples. The sequenced sample was naive CXCR3+ CD8+ T cells from blood. The subset here: CD45RO-CCR7+CD27+CD95- naive CD8+ T cells expressing CXCR3 (TNR3+). The CDR3: CASSLGGLAGDEQFF.